This record concerns one TCR beta chain sequence. In the study's own analysis: From reference gene primer amplification, estimates of nucleated cell counts were derived. TCRdb's table, derived via immunoSEQ multiplex PCR, lists solely in-frame clones and lacks some. That table is the source of V, J and clone size, and D and trimming were worked out from the DNA. This sample has tens of thousands of clones, with roughly 78% found just once. This record comes from a study of blood T cell repertoires in COVID-19. As for the study in general: Acute and convalescent COVID-19 samples came from the United States, Italy and Spain.

The CDR3 spans 17 residues. Trimming cost V 4 bases and J 4 bases; bases outside gene matches: 11. Germline CDR1 reads SNHLY; CDR2 reads FYNNEI. The sample comprised peripheral blood. This TCR came from a human donor in a cohort sampled during active COVID-19. The rearrangement joins TRBV2 to TRBJ2-5; 11 nucleotides agree with TRBD1. The DNA of the CDR3 is TGTGCCAGCAGTGCCGGCTGGGAGGGACAGGGGGGAGAGACCCAGTACTTC. Residues: CASSAGWEGQGGETQYF.